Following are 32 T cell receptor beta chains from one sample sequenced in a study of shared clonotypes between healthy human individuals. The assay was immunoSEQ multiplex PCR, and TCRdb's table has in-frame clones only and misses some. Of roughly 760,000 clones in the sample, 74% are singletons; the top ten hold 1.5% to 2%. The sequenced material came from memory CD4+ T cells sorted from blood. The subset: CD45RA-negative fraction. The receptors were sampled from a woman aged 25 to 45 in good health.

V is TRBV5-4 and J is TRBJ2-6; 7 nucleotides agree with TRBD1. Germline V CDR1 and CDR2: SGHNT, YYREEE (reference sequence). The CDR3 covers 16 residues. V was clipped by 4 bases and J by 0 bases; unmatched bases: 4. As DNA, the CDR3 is TGTGCCAGCAGCCTCAACAGGGGCTCTGGGGCCAACGTCCTGACTTTC. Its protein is CASSLNRGSGANVLTF.

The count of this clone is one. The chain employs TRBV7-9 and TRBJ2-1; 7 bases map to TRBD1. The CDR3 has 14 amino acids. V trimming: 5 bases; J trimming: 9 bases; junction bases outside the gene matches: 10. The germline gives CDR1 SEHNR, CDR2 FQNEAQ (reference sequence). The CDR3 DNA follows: TGTGCCAGCAGCATCACCGACAGGGATGGTGAGCAGTTCTTC. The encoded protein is CASSITDRDGEQFF.

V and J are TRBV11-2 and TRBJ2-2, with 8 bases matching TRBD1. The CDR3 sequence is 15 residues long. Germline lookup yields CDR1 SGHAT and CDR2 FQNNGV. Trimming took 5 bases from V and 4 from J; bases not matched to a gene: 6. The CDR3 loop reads CASSHWTGRTGELFF. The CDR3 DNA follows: TGTGCCAGCAGCCACTGGACAGGGCGCACCGGGGAGCTGTTTTTT.

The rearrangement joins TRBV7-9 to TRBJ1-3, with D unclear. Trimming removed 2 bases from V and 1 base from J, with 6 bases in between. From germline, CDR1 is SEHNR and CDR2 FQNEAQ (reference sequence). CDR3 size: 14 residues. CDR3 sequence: CASSLISSGNTIYF. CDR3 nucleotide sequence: TGTGCCAGCAGCTTAATCAGTTCTGGAAACACCATATATTTT.

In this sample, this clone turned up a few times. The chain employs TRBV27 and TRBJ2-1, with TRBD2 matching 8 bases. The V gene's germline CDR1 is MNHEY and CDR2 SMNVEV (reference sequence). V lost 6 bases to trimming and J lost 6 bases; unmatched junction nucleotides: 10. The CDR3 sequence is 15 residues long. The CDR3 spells CASRNSGEPLNEQFF. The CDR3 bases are TGTGCCAGCAGGAATAGCGGGGAACCACTCAATGAGCAGTTCTTC.

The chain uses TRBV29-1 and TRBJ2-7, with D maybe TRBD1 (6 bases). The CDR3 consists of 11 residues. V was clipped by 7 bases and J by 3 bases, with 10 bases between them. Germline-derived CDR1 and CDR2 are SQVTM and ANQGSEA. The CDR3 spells CSAEQGYEQYF. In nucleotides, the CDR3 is TGCAGCGCAGAACAGGGCTACGAGCAGTACTTC.

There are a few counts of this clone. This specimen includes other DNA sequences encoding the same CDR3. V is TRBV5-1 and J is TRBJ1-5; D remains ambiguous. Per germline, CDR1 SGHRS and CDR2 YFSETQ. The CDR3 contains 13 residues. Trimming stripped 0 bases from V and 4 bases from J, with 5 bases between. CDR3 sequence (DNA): TGCGCCAGCAGCTTGGATGGGAATCAGCCCCAGCATTTT. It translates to CASSLDGNQPQHF.

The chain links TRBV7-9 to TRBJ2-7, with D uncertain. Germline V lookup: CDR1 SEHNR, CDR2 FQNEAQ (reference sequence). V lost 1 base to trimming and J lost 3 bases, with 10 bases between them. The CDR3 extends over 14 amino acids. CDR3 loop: CASSLVMSDYEQYF. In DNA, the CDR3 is TGTGCCAGCAGCTTAGTAATGTCGGACTACGAGCAGTACTTC.

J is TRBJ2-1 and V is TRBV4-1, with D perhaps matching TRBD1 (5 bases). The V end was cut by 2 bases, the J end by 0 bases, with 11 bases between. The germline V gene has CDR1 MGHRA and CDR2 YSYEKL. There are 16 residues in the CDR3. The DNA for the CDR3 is TGCGCCAGCAGCCAAACAGGTCACGGCTCCTACAATGAGCAGTTCTTC. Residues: CASSQTGHGSYNEQFF.

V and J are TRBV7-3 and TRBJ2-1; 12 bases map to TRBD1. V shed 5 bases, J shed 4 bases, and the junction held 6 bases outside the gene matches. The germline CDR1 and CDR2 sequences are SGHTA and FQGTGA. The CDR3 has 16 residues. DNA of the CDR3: TGTGCCAGCAGCCCTAGGGACAGGGGGCGGTACAATGAGCAGTTCTTC. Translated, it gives CASSPRDRGRYNEQFF.

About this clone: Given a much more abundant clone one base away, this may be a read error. The CDR3 region is CASGERAGANVLTF. In nucleotides, the CDR3 is TGTGCCAGCGGTGAACGGGCTGGGGCCAACGTCCTGACTTTC. This sequence joins TRBV2 and TRBJ2-6; D unresolved. Looked up from germline, CDR1 is SNHLY and CDR2 is FYNNEI. The CDR3 contains 14 residues.

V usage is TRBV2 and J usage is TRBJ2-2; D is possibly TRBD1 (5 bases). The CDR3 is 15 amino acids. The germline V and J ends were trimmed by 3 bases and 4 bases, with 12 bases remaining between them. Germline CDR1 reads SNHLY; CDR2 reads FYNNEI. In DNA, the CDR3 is TGTGCCAGCAGTGAGCGGCAGGGTAGCACCGGGGAGCTGTTTTTT. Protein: CASSERQGSTGELFF.

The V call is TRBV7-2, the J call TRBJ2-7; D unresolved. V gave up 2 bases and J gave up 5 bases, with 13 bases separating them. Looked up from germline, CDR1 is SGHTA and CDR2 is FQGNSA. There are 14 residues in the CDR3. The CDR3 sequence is CASSLSFGQHEQYF. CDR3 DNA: TGTGCCAGCAGCTTATCCTTCGGGCAGCACGAGCAGTACTTC.

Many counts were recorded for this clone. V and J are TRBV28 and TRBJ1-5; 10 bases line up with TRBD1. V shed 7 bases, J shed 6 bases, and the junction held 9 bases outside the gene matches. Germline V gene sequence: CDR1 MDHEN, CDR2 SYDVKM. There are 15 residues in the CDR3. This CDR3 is CASKRGTGESQPQHF. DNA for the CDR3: TGTGCCAGCAAACGAGGGACAGGGGAGAGTCAGCCCCAGCATTTT.

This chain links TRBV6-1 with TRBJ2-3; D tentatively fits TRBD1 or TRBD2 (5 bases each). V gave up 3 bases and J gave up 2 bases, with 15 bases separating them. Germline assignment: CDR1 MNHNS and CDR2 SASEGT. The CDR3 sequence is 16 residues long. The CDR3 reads CASSEALGGTTDTQYF. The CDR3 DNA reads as TGTGCCAGCAGTGAGGCTCTTGGTGGGACCACAGATACGCAGTATTTT.

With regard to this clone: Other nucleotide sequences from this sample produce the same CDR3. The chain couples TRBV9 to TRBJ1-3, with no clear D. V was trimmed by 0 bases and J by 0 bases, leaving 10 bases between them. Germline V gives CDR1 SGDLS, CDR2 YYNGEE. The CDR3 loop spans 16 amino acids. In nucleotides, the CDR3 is TGTGCCAGCAGCGTAGTTGGAACGTCCTCTGGAAACACCATATATTTT. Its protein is CASSVVGTSSGNTIYF.

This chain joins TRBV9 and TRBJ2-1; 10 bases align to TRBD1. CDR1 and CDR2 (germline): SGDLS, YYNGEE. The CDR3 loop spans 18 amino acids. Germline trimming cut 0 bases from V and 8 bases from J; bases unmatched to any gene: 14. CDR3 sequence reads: CASSVATGGTGVEDEQFF. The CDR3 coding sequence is TGTGCCAGCAGCGTAGCTACGGGGGGGACAGGGGTAGAGGATGAGCAGTTCTTC.

CDR3 amino acids: CASSFRTGADTQYF. CDR3 nucleotide sequence: TGTGCCAGCAGCTTCAGGACAGGGGCAGATACGCAGTATTTT. The chain joins TRBV11-2 to TRBJ2-3; 9 bases line up with TRBD1. Germline V gene lookup returns CDR1 SGHAT and CDR2 FQNNGV. The CDR3 runs to 14 residues. With V trimmed by 3 bases and J by 4 bases, 2 bases remained unmatched.

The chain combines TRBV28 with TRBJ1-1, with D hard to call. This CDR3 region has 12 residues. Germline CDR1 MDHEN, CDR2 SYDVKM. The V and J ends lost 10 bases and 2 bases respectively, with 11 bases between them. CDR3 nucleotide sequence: TGTGCCACCACGACGGGTAACACTGAAGCTTTCTTT. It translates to CATTTGNTEAFF.

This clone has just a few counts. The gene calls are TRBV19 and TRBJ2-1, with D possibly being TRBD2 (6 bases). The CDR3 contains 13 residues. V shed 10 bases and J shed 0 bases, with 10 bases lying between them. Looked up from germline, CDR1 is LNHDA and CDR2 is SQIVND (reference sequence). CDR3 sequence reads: CATRLDSYNEQFF. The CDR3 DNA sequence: TGTGCCACCAGACTAGACTCCTACAATGAGCAGTTCTTC.

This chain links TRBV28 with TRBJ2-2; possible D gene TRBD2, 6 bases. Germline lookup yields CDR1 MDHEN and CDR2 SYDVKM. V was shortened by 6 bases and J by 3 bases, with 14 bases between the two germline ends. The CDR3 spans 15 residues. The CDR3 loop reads CASRVGGEDTGELFF. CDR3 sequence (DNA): TGTGCCAGCAGAGTCGGCGGGGAGGACACCGGGGAGCTGTTTTTT.

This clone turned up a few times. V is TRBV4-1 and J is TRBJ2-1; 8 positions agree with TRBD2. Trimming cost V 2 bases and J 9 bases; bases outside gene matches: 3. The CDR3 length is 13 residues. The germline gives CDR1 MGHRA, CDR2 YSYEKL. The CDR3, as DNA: TGCGCCAGCAGCCAATTAGGACTAGCTGAGCAGTTCTTC. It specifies CASSQLGLAEQFF.

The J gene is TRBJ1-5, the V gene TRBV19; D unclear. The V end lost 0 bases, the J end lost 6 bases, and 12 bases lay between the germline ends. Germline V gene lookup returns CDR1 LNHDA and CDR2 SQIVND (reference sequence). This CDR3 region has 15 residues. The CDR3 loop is CASSIEWRAGQPQHF. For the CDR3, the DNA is TGTGCCAGTAGTATAGAATGGAGGGCGGGTCAGCCCCAGCATTTT.

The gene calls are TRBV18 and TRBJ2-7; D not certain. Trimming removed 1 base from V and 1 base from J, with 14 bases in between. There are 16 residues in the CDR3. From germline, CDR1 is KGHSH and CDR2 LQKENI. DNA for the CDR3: TGTGCCAGCTCACCACGCGGTTCGGCTTCATCCTACGAGCAGTACTTC. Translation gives CASSPRGSASSYEQYF.

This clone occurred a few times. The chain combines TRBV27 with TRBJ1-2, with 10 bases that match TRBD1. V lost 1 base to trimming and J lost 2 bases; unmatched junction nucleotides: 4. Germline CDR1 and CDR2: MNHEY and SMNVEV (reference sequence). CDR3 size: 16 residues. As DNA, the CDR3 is TGTGCCAGCAGTTTATTCGGGACAGGGGCGAACTATGGCTACACCTTC. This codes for CASSLFGTGANYGYTF.

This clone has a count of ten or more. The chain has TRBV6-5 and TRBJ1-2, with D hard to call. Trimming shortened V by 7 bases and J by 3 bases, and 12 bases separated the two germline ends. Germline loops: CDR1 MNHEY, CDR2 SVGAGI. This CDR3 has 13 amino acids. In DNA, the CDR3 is TGTGCCAGCACCCGCTCGGCAGACTATGGCTACACCTTC. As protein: CASTRSADYGYTF.

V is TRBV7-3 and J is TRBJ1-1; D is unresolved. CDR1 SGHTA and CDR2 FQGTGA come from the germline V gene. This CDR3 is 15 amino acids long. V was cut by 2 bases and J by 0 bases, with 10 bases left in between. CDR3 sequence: CASSLGRAMNTEAFF. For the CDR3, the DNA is TGTGCCAGCAGCTTAGGAAGAGCCATGAACACTGAAGCTTTCTTT. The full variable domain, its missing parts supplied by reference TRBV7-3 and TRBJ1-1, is GAGVSQTPSNKVTEKGKYVELRCDPISGHTALYWYRQSLGQGPEFLIYFQGTGAADDSGLPNDRFFAVRPEGSVSTLKIQRTERGDSAVYLCASSLGRAMNTEAFFGQGTRLTVV.

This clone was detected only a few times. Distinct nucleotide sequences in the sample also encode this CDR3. The CDR3 is CASSLEGAEETQYF. CDR3 coding DNA: TGCGCCAGCAGCTTGGAGGGGGCAGAAGAGACCCAGTACTTC. The gene calls are TRBV5-1 and TRBJ2-5; 7 nucleotides agree with TRBD1. The CDR3 spans 14 residues. V trimming: 0 bases; J trimming: 3 bases; junction bases outside the gene matches: 2. CDR1 and CDR2 (germline): SGHRS, YFSETQ.

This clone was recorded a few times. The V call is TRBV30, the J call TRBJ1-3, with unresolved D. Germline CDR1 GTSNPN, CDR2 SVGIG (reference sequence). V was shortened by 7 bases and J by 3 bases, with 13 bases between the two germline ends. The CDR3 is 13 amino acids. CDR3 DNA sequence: TGTGCCTTTAACAAGGGCGGTGGAAACACCATATATTTT. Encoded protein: CAFNKGGGNTIYF. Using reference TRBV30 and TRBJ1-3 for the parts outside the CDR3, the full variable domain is SQTIHQWPATLVQPVGSPLSLECTVEGTSNPNLYWYRQAAGRGLQLLFYSVGIGQISSEVPQNLSASRPQDRQFILSSKKLLLSDSGFYLCAFNKGGGNTIYFGEGSWLTVV.

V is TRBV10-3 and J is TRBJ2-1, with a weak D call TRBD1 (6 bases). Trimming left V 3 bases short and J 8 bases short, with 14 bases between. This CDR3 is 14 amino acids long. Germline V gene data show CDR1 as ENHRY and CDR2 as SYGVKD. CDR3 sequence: CAISDSTGRDEQFF. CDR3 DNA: TGTGCCATCAGTGACTCGACAGGTAGGGATGAGCAGTTCTTC.

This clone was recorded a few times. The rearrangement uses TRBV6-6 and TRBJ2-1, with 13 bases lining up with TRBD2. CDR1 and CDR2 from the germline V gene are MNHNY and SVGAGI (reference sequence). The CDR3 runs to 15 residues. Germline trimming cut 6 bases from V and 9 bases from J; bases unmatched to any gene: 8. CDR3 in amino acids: CASSLGTSGISEQFF. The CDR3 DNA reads TGTGCCAGCAGCCTGGGGACTAGCGGGATAAGTGAGCAGTTCTTC.

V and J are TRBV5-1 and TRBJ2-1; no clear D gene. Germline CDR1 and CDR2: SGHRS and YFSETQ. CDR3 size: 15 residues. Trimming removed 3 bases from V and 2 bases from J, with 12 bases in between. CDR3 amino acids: CASSSDSSAYNEQFF. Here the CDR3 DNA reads TGCGCCAGCAGCTCCGACTCCTCAGCCTACAATGAGCAGTTCTTC.